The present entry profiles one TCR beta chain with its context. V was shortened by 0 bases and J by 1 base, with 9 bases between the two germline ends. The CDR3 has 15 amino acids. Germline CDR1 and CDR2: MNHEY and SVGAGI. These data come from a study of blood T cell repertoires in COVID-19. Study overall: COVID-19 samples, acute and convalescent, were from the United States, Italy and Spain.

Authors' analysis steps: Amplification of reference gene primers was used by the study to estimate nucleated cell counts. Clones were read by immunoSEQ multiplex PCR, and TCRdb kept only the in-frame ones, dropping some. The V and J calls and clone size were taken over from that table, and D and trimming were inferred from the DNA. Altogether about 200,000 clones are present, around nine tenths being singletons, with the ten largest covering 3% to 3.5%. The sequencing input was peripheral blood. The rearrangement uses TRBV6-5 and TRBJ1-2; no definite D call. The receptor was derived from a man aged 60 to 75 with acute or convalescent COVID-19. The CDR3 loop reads CASSYSPGNNYGYTF. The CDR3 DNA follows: TGTGCCAGCAGTTACTCCCCAGGAAATAACTATGGCTACACCTTC.